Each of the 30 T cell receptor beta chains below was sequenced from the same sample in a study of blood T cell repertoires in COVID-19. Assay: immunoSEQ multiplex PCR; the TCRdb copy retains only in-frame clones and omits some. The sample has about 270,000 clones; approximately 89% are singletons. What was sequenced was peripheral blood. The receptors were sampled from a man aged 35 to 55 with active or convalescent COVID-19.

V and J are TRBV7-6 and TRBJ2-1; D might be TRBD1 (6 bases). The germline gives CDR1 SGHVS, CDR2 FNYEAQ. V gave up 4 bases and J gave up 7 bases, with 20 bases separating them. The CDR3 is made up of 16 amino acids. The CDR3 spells CASSSQTGPWWNEQFF. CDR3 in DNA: TGTGCCAGCAGCTCACAGACAGGCCCCTGGTGGAATGAGCAGTTCTTC.

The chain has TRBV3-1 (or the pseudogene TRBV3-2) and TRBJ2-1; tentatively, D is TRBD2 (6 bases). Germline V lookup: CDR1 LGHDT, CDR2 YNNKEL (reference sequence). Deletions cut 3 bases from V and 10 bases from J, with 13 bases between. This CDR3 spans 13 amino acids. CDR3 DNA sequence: TGTGCCAGCAGCCACGCAACACGGGGGGAGCAGTTCTTC. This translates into CASSHATRGEQFF.

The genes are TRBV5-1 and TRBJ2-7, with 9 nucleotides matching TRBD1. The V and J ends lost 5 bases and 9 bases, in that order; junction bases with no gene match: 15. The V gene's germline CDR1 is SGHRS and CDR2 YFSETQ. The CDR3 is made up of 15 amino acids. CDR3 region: CASSGTGGRTERQYF. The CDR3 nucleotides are TGCGCCAGCAGTGGAACAGGGGGCAGAACCGAGAGGCAGTACTTC.

The DNA of the CDR3 is TGTGCCACCCAGCTTGTAGACGGACAGGGATTCCGTTCACCCCTCCACTTT. This gives the protein CATQLVDGQGFRSPLHF. The chain combines TRBV11-2 with TRBJ1-6; TRBD1 agrees at 8 bases. From germline, CDR1 is SGHAT and CDR2 FQNNGV. With 10 bases clipped from V and 9 bases from J, the junction kept 20 bases outside the gene matches. CDR3 length equals 17 residues.

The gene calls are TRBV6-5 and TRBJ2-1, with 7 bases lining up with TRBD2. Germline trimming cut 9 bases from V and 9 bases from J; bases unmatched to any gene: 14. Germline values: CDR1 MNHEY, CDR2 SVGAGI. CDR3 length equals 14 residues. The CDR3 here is CASCISGGRGEQFF. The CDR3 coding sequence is TGTGCCAGTTGTATTTCGGGGGGAAGGGGTGAGCAGTTCTTC.

The CDR3 nucleotides read TGTGCCAGCAGCTTTCGTGGTCGGACAGGAAAGGACGAGCAGTACTTC. Encoded protein: CASSFRGRTGKDEQYF. V is TRBV5-5 and J is TRBJ2-7; 7 bases agree with TRBD1. This CDR3 has 16 residues. Germline V CDR1 and CDR2: SGHKS, YYEKEE (reference sequence). V dropped 2 bases and J dropped 5; count of bases not matched to a gene: 13.

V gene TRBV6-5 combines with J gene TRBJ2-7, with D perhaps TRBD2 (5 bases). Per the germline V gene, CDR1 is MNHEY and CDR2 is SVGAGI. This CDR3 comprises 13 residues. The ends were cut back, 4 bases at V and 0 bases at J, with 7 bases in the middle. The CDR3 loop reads CASSSDYSYEQYF. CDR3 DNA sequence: TGTGCCAGCAGTTCAGACTACTCCTACGAGCAGTACTTC.

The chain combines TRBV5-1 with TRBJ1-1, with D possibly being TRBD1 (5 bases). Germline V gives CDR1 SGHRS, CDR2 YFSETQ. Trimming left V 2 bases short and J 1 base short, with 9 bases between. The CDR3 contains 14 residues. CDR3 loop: CASSFTGENTEAFF. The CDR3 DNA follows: TGCGCCAGCAGCTTCACAGGAGAGAACACTGAAGCTTTCTTT.

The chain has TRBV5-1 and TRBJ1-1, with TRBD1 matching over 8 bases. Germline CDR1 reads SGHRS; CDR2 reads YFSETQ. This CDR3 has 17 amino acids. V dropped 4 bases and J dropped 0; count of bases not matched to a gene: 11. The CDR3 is CASSLRSRDRLNTEAFF. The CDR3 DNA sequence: TGCGCCAGCAGCCTTAGGTCTCGGGACAGGTTGAACACTGAAGCTTTCTTT.

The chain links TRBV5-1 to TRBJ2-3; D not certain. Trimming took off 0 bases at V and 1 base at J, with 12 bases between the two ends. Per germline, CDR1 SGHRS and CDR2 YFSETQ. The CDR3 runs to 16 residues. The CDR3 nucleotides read TGCGCCAGCAGCTTGGCTGTGGCTCTTGGCACAGATACGCAGTATTTT. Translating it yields CASSLAVALGTDTQYF. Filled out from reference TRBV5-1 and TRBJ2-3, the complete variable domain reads KAGVTQTPRYLIKTRGQQVTLSCSPISGHRSVSWYQQTPGQGLQFLFEYFSETQRNKGNFPGRFSGRQFSNSRSEMNVSTLELGDSALYLCASSLAVALGTDTQYFGPGTRLTVL.

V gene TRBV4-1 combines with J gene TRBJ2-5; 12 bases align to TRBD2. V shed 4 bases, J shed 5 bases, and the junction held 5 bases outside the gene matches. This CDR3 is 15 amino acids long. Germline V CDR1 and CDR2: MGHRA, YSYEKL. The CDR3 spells CASSRLAGAVETQYF. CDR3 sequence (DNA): TGCGCCAGCAGCCGACTAGCGGGGGCCGTCGAGACCCAGTACTTC.

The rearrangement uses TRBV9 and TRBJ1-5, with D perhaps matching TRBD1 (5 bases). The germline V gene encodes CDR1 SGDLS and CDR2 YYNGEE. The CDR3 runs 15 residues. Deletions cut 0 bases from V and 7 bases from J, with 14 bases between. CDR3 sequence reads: CASSVDPTAHQPQHF. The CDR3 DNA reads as TGTGCCAGCAGCGTAGATCCGACAGCCCACCAGCCCCAGCATTTT. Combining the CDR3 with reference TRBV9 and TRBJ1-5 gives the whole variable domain DSGVTQTPKHLITATGQRVTLRCSPRSGDLSVYWYQQSLDQGLQFLIQYYNGEERAKGNILERFSAQQFPDLHSELNLSSLELGDSALYFCASSVDPTAHQPQHFGDGTRLSIL.

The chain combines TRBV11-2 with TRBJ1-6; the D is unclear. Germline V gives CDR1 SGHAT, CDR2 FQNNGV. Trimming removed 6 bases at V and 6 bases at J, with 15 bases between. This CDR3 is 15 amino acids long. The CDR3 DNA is TGTGCCAGCAGTTTATATGGGGAGAGTAATTCACCCCTCCACTTT. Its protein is CASSLYGESNSPLHF.

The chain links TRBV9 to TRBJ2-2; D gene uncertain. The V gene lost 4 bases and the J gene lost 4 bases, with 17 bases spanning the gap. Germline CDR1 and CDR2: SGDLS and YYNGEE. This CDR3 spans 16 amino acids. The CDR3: CASSPRLAVGTGELFF. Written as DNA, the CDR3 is TGTGCCAGCAGCCCGCGGCTGGCGGTCGGCACCGGGGAGCTGTTTTTT. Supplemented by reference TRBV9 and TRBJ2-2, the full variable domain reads DSGVTQTPKHLITATGQRVTLRCSPRSGDLSVYWYQQSLDQGLQFLIQYYNGEERAKGNILERFSAQQFPDLHSELNLSSLELGDSALYFCASSPRLAVGTGELFFGEGSRLTVL.

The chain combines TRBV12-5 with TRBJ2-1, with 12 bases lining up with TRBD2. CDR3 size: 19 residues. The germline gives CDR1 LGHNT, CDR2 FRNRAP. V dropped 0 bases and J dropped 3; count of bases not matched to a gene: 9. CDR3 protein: CASGLVLVRLAGDYNEQFF. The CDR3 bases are TGTGCTAGTGGTTTGGTACTGGTGAGACTAGCGGGAGACTACAATGAGCAGTTCTTC.

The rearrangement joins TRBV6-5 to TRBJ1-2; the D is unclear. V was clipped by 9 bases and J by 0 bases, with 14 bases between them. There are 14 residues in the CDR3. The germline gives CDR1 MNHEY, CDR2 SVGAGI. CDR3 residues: CASYPVGANYGYTF. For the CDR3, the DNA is TGTGCCAGTTACCCTGTCGGAGCTAACTATGGCTACACCTTC.

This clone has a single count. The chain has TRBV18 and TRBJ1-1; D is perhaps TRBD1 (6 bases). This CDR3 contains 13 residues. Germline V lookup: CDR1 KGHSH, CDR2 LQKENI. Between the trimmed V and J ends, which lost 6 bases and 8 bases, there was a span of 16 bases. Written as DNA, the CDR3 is TGTGCCAGCTCTGCGACAGGAGCCTCCGAAGCTTTCTTT. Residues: CASSATGASEAFF.

The CDR3 sequence is CASSQVARTSHTEAFF. DNA for the CDR3: TGCGCCAGCAGCCAAGTCGCAAGGACTTCCCACACTGAAGCTTTCTTT. This chain links TRBV4-1 with TRBJ1-1; no definite D call. This CDR3 region has 16 residues. V lost 1 base to trimming and J lost 3 bases, with 15 bases between them. CDR1 MGHRA and CDR2 YSYEKL come from the germline V gene.

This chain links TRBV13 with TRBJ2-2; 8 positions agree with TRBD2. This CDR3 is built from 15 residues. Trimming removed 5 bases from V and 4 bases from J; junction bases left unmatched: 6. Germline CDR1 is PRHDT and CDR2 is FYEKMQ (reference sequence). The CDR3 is CASSPPGGPTGELFF. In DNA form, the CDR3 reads TGTGCCAGCAGCCCCCCGGGGGGGCCCACCGGGGAGCTGTTTTTT.

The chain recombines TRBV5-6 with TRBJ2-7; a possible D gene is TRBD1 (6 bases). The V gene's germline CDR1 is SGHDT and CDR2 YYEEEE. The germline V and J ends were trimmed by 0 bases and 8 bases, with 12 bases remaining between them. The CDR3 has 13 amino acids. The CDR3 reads CASSLGTGFQQYF. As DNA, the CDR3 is TGTGCCAGCAGCTTGGGTACAGGGTTCCAGCAGTACTTC.

CDR3 in amino acids: CASSLHLGLVADTQYF. CDR3 sequence (DNA): TGTGCCAGCAGCCTTCATCTGGGACTAGTCGCAGATACGCAGTATTTT. The V call is TRBV5-4, the J call TRBJ2-3, with TRBD2 matching over 8 bases. From germline, CDR1 is SGHNT and CDR2 YYREEE (reference sequence). Losses at the gene ends were 4 bases for V and 4 bases for J; bases not matched to a gene: 11. The CDR3 extends over 16 amino acids.

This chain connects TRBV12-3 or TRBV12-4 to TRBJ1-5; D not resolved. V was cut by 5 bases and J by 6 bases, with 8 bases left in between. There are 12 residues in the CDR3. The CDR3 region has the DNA TGTGCCAGCAGTCCCGACTTTCAGCCCCAGCATTTT. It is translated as CASSPDFQPQHF.

The CDR3 sequence: CASSVDPNAGGLETQYF. The DNA of the CDR3 is TGTGCCAGCAGCGTAGATCCTAATGCGGGGGGGCTTGAGACCCAGTACTTC. The chain joins TRBV9 to TRBJ2-5; 9 bases line up with TRBD2. CDR1 is SGDLS, CDR2 YYNGEE, per germline. The CDR3 has 17 amino acids. Trimming took 0 bases from V and 5 from J; bases not matched to a gene: 11.

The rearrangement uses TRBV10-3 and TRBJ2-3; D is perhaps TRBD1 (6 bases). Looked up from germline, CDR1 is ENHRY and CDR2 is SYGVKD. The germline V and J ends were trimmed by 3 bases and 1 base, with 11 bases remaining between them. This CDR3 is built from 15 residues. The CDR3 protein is CAISEIRQGTDTQYF. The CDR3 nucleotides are TGTGCCATCAGTGAAATTAGACAGGGCACAGATACGCAGTATTTT.

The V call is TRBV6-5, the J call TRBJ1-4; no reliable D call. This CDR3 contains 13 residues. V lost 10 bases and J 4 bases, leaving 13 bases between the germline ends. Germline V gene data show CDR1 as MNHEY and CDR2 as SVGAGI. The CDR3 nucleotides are TGTGCCACCGCGAGGAAGGATAATGAAAAACTGTTTTTT. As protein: CATARKDNEKLFF.

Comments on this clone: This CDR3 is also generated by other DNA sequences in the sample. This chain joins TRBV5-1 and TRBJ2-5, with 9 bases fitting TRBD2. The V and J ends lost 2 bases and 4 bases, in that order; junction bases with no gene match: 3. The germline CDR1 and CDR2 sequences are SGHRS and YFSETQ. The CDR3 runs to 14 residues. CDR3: CASSLSGGRETQYF. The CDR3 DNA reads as TGCGCCAGCAGCTTAAGCGGGGGGAGAGAGACCCAGTACTTC.

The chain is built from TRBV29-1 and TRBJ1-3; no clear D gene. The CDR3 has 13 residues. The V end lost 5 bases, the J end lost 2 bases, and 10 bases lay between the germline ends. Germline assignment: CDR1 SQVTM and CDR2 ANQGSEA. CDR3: CSVRGGTGNTIYF. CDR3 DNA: TGCAGCGTTCGGGGAGGGACTGGAAACACCATATATTTT.

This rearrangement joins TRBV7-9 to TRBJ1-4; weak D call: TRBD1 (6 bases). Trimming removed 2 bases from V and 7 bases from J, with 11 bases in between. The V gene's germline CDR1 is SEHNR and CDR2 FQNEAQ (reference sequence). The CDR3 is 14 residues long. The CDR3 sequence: CASSLTGRGEKLFF. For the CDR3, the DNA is TGTGCCAGCAGCTTAACAGGGCGCGGTGAAAAACTGTTTTTT.

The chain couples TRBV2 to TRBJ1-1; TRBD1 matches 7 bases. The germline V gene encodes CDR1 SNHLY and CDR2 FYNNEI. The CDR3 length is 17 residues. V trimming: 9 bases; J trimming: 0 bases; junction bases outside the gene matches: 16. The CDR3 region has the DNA TGTGCCAGAGACCGAAAAAGGGACAGTGGAATGAACACTGAAGCTTTCTTT. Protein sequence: CARDRKRDSGMNTEAFF.

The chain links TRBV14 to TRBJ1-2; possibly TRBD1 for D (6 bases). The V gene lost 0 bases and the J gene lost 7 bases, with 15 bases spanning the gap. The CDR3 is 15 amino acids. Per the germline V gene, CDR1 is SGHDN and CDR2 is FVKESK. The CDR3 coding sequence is TGTGCCAGCAGCCAAGATCTAATGGGGGCCAGTGGCTACACCTTC. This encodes CASSQDLMGASGYTF.